The 9 T cell receptor beta chains below come from one sample, sequenced in a study of blood T cell repertoires in COVID-19. TCRdb's table, derived via immunoSEQ multiplex PCR, lists solely in-frame clones and lacks some. This sample has approximately 150,000 clones, with around 88% found just once. Sequencing used peripheral blood. The receptors were sampled from a human donor in a cohort sampled during active COVID-19.

This clone turned up a few times. The chain is built from TRBV11-2 and TRBJ1-1; 7 nucleotides align to TRBD1. J lost 7 bases, V lost 4 bases, and 6 bases had no gene match. Germline loops: CDR1 SGHAT, CDR2 FQNNGV. The CDR3 length is 13 residues. The CDR3 DNA reads as TGTGCCAGCAGCTATGGGACAGCCGGTGAAGCTTTCTTT. It translates to CASSYGTAGEAFF.

This clone came up a few times. The chain uses TRBV6-5 and TRBJ1-5, with 7 bases aligning to TRBD1. CDR3 length: 15 amino acids. Germline loops: CDR1 MNHEY, CDR2 SVGAGI. Trimming took 6 bases from V and 4 from J; bases not matched to a gene: 9. In nucleotides, the CDR3 is TGTGCCAGCAGCCGCCAGGGGGGTGGAAATCAGCCCCAGCATTTT. Translated, it gives CASSRQGGGNQPQHF.

The chain uses TRBV18 and TRBJ1-4, with 8 bases lining up with TRBD1. The CDR3 sequence is 14 residues long. J gave up 10 bases and V 3 bases, and 7 bases lay outside the gene matches. In germline, CDR1 is KGHSH, CDR2 LQKENI. The CDR3 here is CASSPDRAGVKLFF. The CDR3 nucleotides are TGTGCCAGCTCACCGGACAGGGCGGGGGTAAAACTGTTTTTT.

This clone appeared a single time. The rearrangement joins TRBV12-3 or TRBV12-4 to TRBJ2-7; 9 positions agree with TRBD1. The CDR3 totals 12 residues. The V gene end was trimmed by 5 bases and the J gene end by 5 bases; junction bases not matched to a gene: 1. In nucleotides, the CDR3 is TGTGCCAGCAGTAGGACAGGGGACGAGCAGTACTTC. It yields the protein CASSRTGDEQYF.

The CDR3 region is CASSQDLRQGYSPLHF. The CDR3 DNA reads TGCGCCAGCAGCCAAGATCTTCGCCAGGGGTACTCACCCCTCCACTTT. This chain links TRBV4-1 with TRBJ1-6, with D perhaps matching TRBD1 (6 bases). The CDR3 sequence is 16 residues long. V lost 0 bases to trimming and J lost 10 bases, with 16 bases between them. The germline CDR1 and CDR2 sequences are MGHRA and YSYEKL.

This clone was detected only once. This chain links TRBV9 with TRBJ2-1; D is possibly TRBD2 (5 bases). With 0 bases removed from V and 4 bases from J, the gap between germline ends came to 11 bases. Germline values: CDR1 SGDLS, CDR2 YYNGEE. The CDR3 totals 15 residues. The CDR3 DNA reads TGTGCCAGCAGCGTAGACCGGGGAGATTACAATGAGCAGTTCTTC. Protein sequence: CASSVDRGDYNEQFF. Combining the CDR3 with reference TRBV9 and TRBJ2-1 gives the whole variable domain DSGVTQTPKHLITATGQRVTLRCSPRSGDLSVYWYQQSLDQGLQFLIQYYNGEERAKGNILERFSAQQFPDLHSELNLSSLELGDSALYFCASSVDRGDYNEQFFGPGTRLTVL.

The CDR3 DNA follows: TGTGCCAGCAGCCAAGGTGTTGACAGGGCAACTAATGAAAAACTGTTTTTT. It codes for CASSQGVDRATNEKLFF. This chain uses TRBV4-2 with TRBJ1-4, with 7 bases aligning to TRBD1. V trimming: 1 base; J trimming: 0 bases; junction bases outside the gene matches: 5. CDR3 length: 17 residues. Germline CDR1 LGHNA, CDR2 YNFKEQ.

V usage is TRBV6-5 and J usage is TRBJ1-5, with D tentatively TRBD1 (5 bases). CDR1 and CDR2 (germline): MNHEY, SVGAGI. There are 14 residues in the CDR3. V lost 6 bases to trimming and J lost 0 bases, with 9 bases between them. The CDR3, as DNA: TGTGCCAGCAGACCGGACATTAGCAATCAGCCCCAGCATTTT. Protein: CASRPDISNQPQHF.

The V call is TRBV6-5, the J call TRBJ1-2; 7 nucleotides align to TRBD1. The germline CDR1 and CDR2 sequences are MNHEY and SVGAGI. V shed 8 bases, J shed 6 bases, and the junction held 9 bases outside the gene matches. CDR3 length: 13 amino acids. The CDR3 spells CASRRGGGDGYTF. The DNA of the CDR3 is TGTGCCAGCCGCCGAGGGGGCGGAGATGGCTACACCTTC.